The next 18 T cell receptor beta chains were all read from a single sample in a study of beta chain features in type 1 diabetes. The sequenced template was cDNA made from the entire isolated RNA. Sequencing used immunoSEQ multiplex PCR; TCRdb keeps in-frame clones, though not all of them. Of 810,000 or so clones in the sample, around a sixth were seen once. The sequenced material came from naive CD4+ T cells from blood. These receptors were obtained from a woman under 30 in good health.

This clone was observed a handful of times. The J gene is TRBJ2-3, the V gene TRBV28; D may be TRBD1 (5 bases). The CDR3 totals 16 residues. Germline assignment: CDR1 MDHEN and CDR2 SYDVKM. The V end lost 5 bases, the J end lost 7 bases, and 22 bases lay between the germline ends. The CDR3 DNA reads TGTGCCAGCAGTCCCCGACAGATCCTAACCCCGAATACGCAGTATTTT. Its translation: CASSPRQILTPNTQYF.

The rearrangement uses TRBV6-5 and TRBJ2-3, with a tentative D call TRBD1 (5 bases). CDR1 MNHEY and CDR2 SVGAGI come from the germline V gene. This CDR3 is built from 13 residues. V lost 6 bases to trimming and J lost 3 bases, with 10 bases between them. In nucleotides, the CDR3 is TGTGCCAGCAGATCGCAGGGAACAGATACGCAGTATTTT. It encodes CASRSQGTDTQYF.

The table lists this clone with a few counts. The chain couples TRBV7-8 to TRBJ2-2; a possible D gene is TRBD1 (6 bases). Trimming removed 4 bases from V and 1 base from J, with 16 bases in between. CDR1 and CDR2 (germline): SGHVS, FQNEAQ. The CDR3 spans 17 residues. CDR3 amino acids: CASSSRLWTENTGELFF. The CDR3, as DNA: TGTGCCAGCAGCTCCCGTTTGTGGACAGAGAACACCGGGGAGCTGTTTTTT.

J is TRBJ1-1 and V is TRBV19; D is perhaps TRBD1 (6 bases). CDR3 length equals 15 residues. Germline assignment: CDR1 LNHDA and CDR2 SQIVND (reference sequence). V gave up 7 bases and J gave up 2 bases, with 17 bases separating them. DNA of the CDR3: TGTGCCAGTAACCAAAAGGGGGTTACTAACACTGAAGCTTTCTTT. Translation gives CASNQKGVTNTEAFF.

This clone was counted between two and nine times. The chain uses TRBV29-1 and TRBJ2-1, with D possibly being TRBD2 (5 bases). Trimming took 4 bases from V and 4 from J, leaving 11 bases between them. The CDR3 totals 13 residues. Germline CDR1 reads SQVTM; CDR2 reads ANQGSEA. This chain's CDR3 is CSVARELYNEQFF. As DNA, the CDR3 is TGCAGCGTTGCTCGGGAACTTTACAATGAGCAGTTCTTC.

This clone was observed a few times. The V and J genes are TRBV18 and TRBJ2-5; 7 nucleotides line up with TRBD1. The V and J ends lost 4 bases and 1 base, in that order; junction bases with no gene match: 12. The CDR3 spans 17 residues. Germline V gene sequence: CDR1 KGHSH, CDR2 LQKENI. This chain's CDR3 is CASSRRQTGKIQETQYF. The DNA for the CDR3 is TGTGCCAGCTCACGAAGACAGACAGGGAAAATCCAAGAGACCCAGTACTTC.

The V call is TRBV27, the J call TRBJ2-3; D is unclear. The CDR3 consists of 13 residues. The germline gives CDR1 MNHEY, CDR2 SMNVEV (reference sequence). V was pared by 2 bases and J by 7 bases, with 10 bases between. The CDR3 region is CASSLRSTNTQYF. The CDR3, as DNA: TGTGCCAGCAGTTTAAGGAGTACGAATACGCAGTATTTT.

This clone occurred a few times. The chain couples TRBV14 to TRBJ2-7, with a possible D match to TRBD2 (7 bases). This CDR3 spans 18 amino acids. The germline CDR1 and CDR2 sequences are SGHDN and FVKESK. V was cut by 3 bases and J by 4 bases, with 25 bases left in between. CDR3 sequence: CASSHRNRGGGLYYEQYF. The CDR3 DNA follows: TGTGCCAGCAGCCACCGAAATAGGGGGGGCGGCCTGTATTACGAGCAGTACTTC.

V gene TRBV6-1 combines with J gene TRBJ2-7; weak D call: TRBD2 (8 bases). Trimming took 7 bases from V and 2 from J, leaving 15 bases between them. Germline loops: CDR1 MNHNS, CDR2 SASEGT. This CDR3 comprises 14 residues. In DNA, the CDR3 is TGTGCCAGCAAGGGGGCGGGAGGCCCCTACGAGCAGTACTTC. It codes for CASKGAGGPYEQYF.

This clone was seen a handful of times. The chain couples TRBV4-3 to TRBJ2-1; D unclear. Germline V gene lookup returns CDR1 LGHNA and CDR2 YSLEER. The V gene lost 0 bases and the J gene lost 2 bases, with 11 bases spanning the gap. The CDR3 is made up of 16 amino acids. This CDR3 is CASSQEQEYPYNEQFF. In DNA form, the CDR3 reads TGCGCCAGCAGCCAAGAGCAAGAATATCCCTACAATGAGCAGTTCTTC.

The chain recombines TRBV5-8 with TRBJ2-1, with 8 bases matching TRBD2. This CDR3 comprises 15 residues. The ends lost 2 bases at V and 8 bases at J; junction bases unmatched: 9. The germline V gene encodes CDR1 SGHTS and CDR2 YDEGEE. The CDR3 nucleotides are TGTGCCAGCAGCTTATCCAGCGGGAGAATCGATGAGCAGTTCTTC. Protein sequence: CASSLSSGRIDEQFF.

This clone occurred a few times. Here the CDR3 reads CASSDRVVTDTQYF. The CDR3 DNA is TGCGCCAGCTCGGACAGGGTTGTAACAGATACGCAGTATTTT. The chain is built from TRBV10-2 and TRBJ2-3; 8 bases are a match to TRBD1. The CDR3 contains 14 residues. V trimming: 8 bases; J trimming: 3 bases; junction bases outside the gene matches: 7. CDR1 and CDR2 from the germline V gene are WSHSY and SAAADI.

In DNA, the CDR3 is TGCGCCAGCAGCCAAGATTTGGGGCTAGCGATCTACAATGAGCAGTTCTTC. It yields the protein CASSQDLGLAIYNEQFF. The rearrangement uses TRBV4-3 and TRBJ2-1, with D maybe TRBD2 (6 bases). This CDR3 has 17 amino acids. In germline, CDR1 is LGHNA, CDR2 YSLEER. Trimming cost V 0 bases and J 3 bases, with 15 bases left between them.

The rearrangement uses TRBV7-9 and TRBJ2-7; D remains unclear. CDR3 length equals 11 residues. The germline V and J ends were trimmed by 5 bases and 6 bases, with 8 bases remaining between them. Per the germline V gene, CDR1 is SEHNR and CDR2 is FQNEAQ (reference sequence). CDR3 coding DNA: TGTGCCAGCAGCCCGAGCGTCGAGCAGTACTTC. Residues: CASSPSVEQYF. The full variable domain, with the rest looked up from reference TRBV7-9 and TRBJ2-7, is DTGVSQNPRHKITKRGQNVTFRCDPISEHNRLYWYRQTLGQGPEFLTYFQNEAQLEKSRLLSDRFSAERPKGSFSTLEIQRTEQGDSAMYLCASSPSVEQYFGPGTRLTVT.

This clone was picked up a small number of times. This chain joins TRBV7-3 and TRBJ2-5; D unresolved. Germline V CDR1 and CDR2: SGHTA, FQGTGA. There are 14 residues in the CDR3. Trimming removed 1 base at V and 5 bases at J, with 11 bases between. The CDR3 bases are TGTGCCAGCAGCTTAATGGCTAGTTCGGAGACCCAGTACTTC. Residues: CASSLMASSETQYF. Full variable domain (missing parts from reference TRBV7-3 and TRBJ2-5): GAGVSQTPSNKVTEKGKYVELRCDPISGHTALYWYRQSLGQGPEFLIYFQGTGAADDSGLPNDRFFAVRPEGSVSTLKIQRTERGDSAVYLCASSLMASSETQYFGPGTRLLVL.

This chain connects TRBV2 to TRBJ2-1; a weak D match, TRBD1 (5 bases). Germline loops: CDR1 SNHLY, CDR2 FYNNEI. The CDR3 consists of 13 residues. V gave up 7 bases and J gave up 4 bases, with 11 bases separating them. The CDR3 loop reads CASNGQGYNEQFF. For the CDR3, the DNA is TGTGCCAGCAATGGGCAGGGATACAATGAGCAGTTCTTC. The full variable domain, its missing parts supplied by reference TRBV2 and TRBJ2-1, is EPEVTQTPSHQVTQMGQEVILRCVPISNHLYFYWYRQILGQKVEFLVSFYNNEISEKSEIFDDQFSVERPDGSNFTLKIRSTKLEDSAMYFCASNGQGYNEQFFGPGTRLTVL.

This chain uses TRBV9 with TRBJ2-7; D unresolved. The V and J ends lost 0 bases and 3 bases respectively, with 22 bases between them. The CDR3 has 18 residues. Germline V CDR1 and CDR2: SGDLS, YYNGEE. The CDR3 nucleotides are TGTGCCAGCAGCGTAGCTACCCCCAGGCCACTTTTTTTCTACGAGCAGTACTTC. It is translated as CASSVATPRPLFFYEQYF.

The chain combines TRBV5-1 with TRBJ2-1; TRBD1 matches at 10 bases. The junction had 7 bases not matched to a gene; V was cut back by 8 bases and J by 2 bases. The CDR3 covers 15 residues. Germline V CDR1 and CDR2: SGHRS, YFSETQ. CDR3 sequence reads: CASTYGQGAYNEQFF. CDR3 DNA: TGCGCCAGTACCTATGGACAGGGGGCCTACAATGAGCAGTTCTTC.